The 6 T cell receptor beta chains reported below all come from one sample, sequenced in a study of T cell responses to AZD1222 COVID-19 vaccine. The assay was immunoSEQ multiplex PCR, and TCRdb's table has in-frame clones only and misses some. The sample includes about 110,000 clones, about 88% of them seen just once. The sequenced sample was peripheral blood, obtained 28 days after the second AZD1222 dose. These receptors were collected from an adult who received the AZD1222 COVID-19 vaccine.

This clone has more than one count but fewer than ten. The chain couples TRBV7-8 to TRBJ1-2; D may be TRBD1 (5 bases). The CDR3 totals 15 residues. V lost 1 base, J lost 2 bases, and 11 bases lay in between. Germline values: CDR1 SGHVS, CDR2 FQNEAQ. The CDR3 coding sequence is TGTGCCAGCAGCTTAGGTCAGGGTGGGAACTATGGCTACACCTTC. Translation gives CASSLGQGGNYGYTF.

The V and J genes are TRBV6-5 and TRBJ1-2, with a possible D match to TRBD1 (5 bases). The V and J ends lost 6 bases and 8 bases respectively, with 22 bases between them. The length of the CDR3 is 15 residues. Germline loops: CDR1 MNHEY, CDR2 SVGAGI. Written as DNA, the CDR3 is TGTGCCAGCAGGCCGGTGGGCAGGGTGATTTCCGGCTACACCTTC. This sequence encodes CASRPVGRVISGYTF.

The sample holds one count of this clone. The rearrangement uses TRBV7-9 and TRBJ2-2; 7 bases match TRBD1. Trimming removed 1 base from V and 5 bases from J; junction bases left unmatched: 4. This CDR3 has 15 amino acids. CDR1 is SEHNR and CDR2 is FQNEAQ in the germline V gene (reference sequence). The CDR3 sequence is CASSLGQGKTGELFF. Written as DNA, the CDR3 is TGTGCCAGCAGCTTAGGACAGGGAAAAACCGGGGAGCTGTTTTTT.

This rearrangement joins TRBV18 to TRBJ1-1, with D possibly TRBD1 on 6 matching bases. Trimming removed 4 bases from V and 8 bases from J, with 11 bases in between. The germline V gene has CDR1 KGHSH and CDR2 LQKENI. The CDR3 has 12 amino acids. The CDR3 DNA reads as TGTGCCAGCTCACGAAGGACAGCCGAAGCTTTCTTT. Amino acid sequence: CASSRRTAEAFF.

The sample holds one count of this clone. This sequence joins TRBV6-5 and TRBJ1-1; tentative D call: TRBD1 (5 bases). Trimming shortened V by 6 bases and J by 10 bases, and 15 bases separated the two germline ends. Looked up from germline, CDR1 is MNHEY and CDR2 is SVGAGI. The CDR3 is 12 amino acids. The CDR3 nucleotides are TGTGCCAGCAGCCCCAGTGGGGGAGTAGCTTTCTTT. Its translation is CASSPSGGVAFF.

The chain links TRBV7-2 to TRBJ1-5; no clear D gene. CDR3 length: 13 amino acids. The V gene's germline CDR1 is SGHTA and CDR2 FQGNSA. V was clipped by 2 bases and J by 9 bases, with 11 bases between them. As DNA, the CDR3 is TGTGCCAGCAGCTTAAACAGTGGGAGGCCCCAGCATTTT. Amino acid sequence: CASSLNSGRPQHF. Filled out from reference TRBV7-2 and TRBJ1-5, the complete variable domain reads GAGVSQSPSNKVTEKGKDVELRCDPISGHTALYWYRQSLGQGLEFLIYFQGNSAPDKSGLPSDRFSAERTGGSVSTLTIQRTQQEDSAVYLCASSLNSGRPQHFGDGTRLSIL.